The 8 T cell receptor beta chains in this list originate from one sample, sequenced in a study of human T cells and chemical hapten exposure. The time point: patch test 1, 2 weeks after DPC sensitization. Regarding treatment: therapeutic diphenylcyclopropenone sensitization with weekly scalp DPC. TCRdb ran MiXCR on the RACE reads and lists one entry per CDR3 protein. Of 180,000 or so distinct CDR3 sequences listed, around 13% are singletons. The sequencing here drew on whole blood, taken in connection with sensitization to the hapten diphenylcyclopropenone (DPC). Source of these receptors: a woman in her 30s with alopecia areata. Some clones in this sample may be carry-over from other donors' samples.

The chain has TRBV29-1 and TRBJ2-5; TRBD2 matches at 13 bases. The CDR3 consists of 16 residues. V dropped 2 bases and J dropped 1; count of bases not matched to a gene: 4. Germline V lookup: CDR1 SQVTM, CDR2 ANQGSEA. CDR3 DNA: TGCAGCGTTGAACTACTAGCGGGAGGGGCCCAAGAGACCCAGTACTTC. Translation gives CSVELLAGGAQETQYF.

Only one count was recorded for this clonotype. The chain has TRBV5-1 and TRBJ2-3, with 7 nucleotides matching TRBD2. Germline V CDR1 and CDR2: SGHRS, YFSETQ. With V trimmed by 4 bases and J by 1 base, 6 bases remained unmatched. This CDR3 comprises 15 residues. The CDR3 region is CASSGLEGGTDTQYF. CDR3 nucleotides: TGCGCCAGCAGCGGACTAGAGGGAGGCACAGATACGCAGTATTTT. The variable domain in full, with the rest retrieved from reference TRBV5-1 and TRBJ2-3, is KAGVTQTPRYLIKTRGQQVTLSCSPISGHRSVSWYQQTPGQGLQFLFEYFSETQRNKGNFPGRFSGRQFSNSRSEMNVSTLELGDSALYLCASSGLEGGTDTQYFGPGTRLTVL.

In its sample, this clonotype was seen a few times. This chain uses TRBV15 with TRBJ2-7; D possibly corresponds to TRBD2 (6 bases). Between the trimmed V and J ends, which lost 0 bases and 4 bases, there was a span of 13 bases. CDR1 and CDR2 (germline): LNHNV, YYDKDF (reference sequence). The length of the CDR3 is 15 residues. In DNA form, the CDR3 reads TGTGCCACCAGCAGAGATCCGGGAGTCGCTTACGAGCAGTACTTC. Translation: CATSRDPGVAYEQYF.

This clonotype was seen more than once but under ten times. The chain is built from TRBV4-1 and TRBJ2-3; no reliable D call. Germline CDR1 reads MGHRA; CDR2 reads YSYEKL. The V gene lost 2 bases and the J gene lost 1 base, with 10 bases spanning the gap. The CDR3 is 15 residues long. The CDR3 nucleotides read TGCGCCAGCAGCCAAATAGGGTGGGGCACAGATACGCAGTATTTT. This codes for CASSQIGWGTDTQYF.

V usage is TRBV12-3 or TRBV12-4 and J usage is TRBJ2-1; TRBD1 matches at 8 bases. The CDR3 spans 12 residues. The ends lost 6 bases at V and 13 bases at J; junction bases unmatched: 8. The CDR3 protein is CASSRQGMVQFF. The CDR3 DNA sequence: TGTGCCAGCAGCCGACAGGGGATGGTTCAGTTCTTC.

This sequence joins TRBV6-1 and TRBJ2-3, with D perhaps TRBD1 (6 bases). The CDR3 sequence is 16 residues long. V was cut by 7 bases and J by 2 bases, with 19 bases left in between. CDR1 and CDR2 (germline): MNHNS, SASEGT. The CDR3 protein is CASTQWGQGNTDTQYF. DNA of the CDR3: TGTGCCAGCACCCAGTGGGGACAAGGCAACACAGATACGCAGTATTTT.

The J gene is TRBJ2-7, the V gene TRBV21-1. TRBV21-1 is noted as a pseudogene. The CDR3 covers 13 residues. CDR3 residues: CASETSGSYEQYF. The DNA of the CDR3 is TGTGCCAGCGAGACCAGCGGCTCCTACGAGCAGTACTTC.

V is TRBV5-1 and J is TRBJ1-2, with 7 positions matching TRBD1. The CDR3 has 13 residues. V trimming: 5 bases; J trimming: 3 bases; junction bases outside the gene matches: 4. Germline V gene data show CDR1 as SGHRS and CDR2 as YFSETQ. CDR3 nucleotides: TGCGCCAGCAGATTCCAGGGGGACTATGGCTACACCTTC. Residues: CASRFQGDYGYTF.